These T cell receptor beta chains were read from a single sample in a study of blood T cell repertoires in COVID-19. TCRdb keeps only in-frame clones here, not all; method: immunoSEQ multiplex PCR. Here the sample spans about 300,000 clones, nearly 90% being singletons. The sample taken for sequencing was PBMCs or T cells enriched from blood (not recorded which). The receptors were sampled from a woman aged 45-59 years who had been exposed to COVID-19. Both conserved end residues are part of each CDR3. Each record gives: CDR3 protein, CDR3 DNA, V gene, clone size, J gene, D gene. D genes are given only for firm matches. The size of a clone is reported for some rows only, either as once, few or many, or as a class for expanded clones.

CASSPGGSGGNTGELFF	TGTGCCAGCAGCCCGGGTGGTAGCGGGGGCAACACCGGGGAGCTGTTTTTT	TRBV5-4	NA	TRBJ2-2	TRBD2
CASRLASPKFQGPQHF	TGTGCAAGTCGCTTAGCCTCTCCAAAGTTCCAGGGGCCCCAGCATTTT	TRBV12-2	NA	TRBJ1-5	NA
CASSQVAGSSYNEQFF	TGCGCCAGCAGCCAAGTAGCGGGAAGCTCCTACAATGAGCAGTTCTTC	TRBV4-1	NA	TRBJ2-1	TRBD2
CSASDGTYEQYF	TGCAGTGCTAGTGACGGTACCTACGAGCAGTACTTC	TRBV20-1	NA	TRBJ2-7	NA
CASSPGLAGDTQYF	TGTGCCAGCAGTCCGGGACTAGCGGGAGATACGCAGTATTTT	TRBV6-5	NA	TRBJ2-3	TRBD2
CASSVMMQGGYNEQFF	TGTGCCAGCAGCGTAATGATGCAGGGAGGCTACAATGAGCAGTTCTTC	TRBV9	once	TRBJ2-1	NA
CASSLGTYYEQYF	TGTGCCAGCAGTTTAGGGACATACTACGAGCAGTACTTC	TRBV28	NA	TRBJ2-7	NA
CASSMRVSAAFF	TGTGCCAGTAGTATGAGGGTTTCAGCAGCTTTCTTT	TRBV19	NA	TRBJ1-1	NA
CASSTGTGVAYNSPLHF	TGTGCCAGCAGCACCGGGACAGGGGTGGCCTATAATTCACCCCTCCACTTT	TRBV7-9	NA	TRBJ1-6	TRBD1
CATDRGQWNNEQFF	TGTGCCACGGACAGGGGGCAGTGGAACAATGAGCAGTTCTTC	TRBV28	NA	TRBJ2-1	TRBD1
CASSLAPKDTQYF	TGTGCCAGTAGTCTGGCCCCGAAGGATACGCAGTATTTT	TRBV19	once	TRBJ2-3	NA
CASSDRELGYGYTF	TGTGCCAGCAGTGACAGGGAGTTGGGCTATGGCTACACCTTC	TRBV9	NA	TRBJ1-2	TRBD1
CASSQVVRRGKNYGYTF	TGTGCCAGCAGCCAAGTCGTTCGCAGGGGAAAGAACTATGGCTACACCTTC	TRBV14	NA	TRBJ1-2	NA
CAWIALDRDENSPLHF	TGTGCCTGGATTGCCCTGGACAGGGACGAAAATTCACCCCTCCACTTT	TRBV30	NA	TRBJ1-6	TRBD1
CATSRGTYQETQYF	TGTGCCACCAGCAGGGGCACGTACCAAGAGACCCAGTACTTC	TRBV15	NA	TRBJ2-5	NA
CASRGQPQETQYF	TGTGCCAGCAGGGGACAGCCCCAAGAGACCCAGTACTTC	TRBV2	NA	TRBJ2-5	TRBD1